The 25 T cell receptor beta chains reported below all come from one sample, sequenced in a study of blood T cell repertoires in COVID-19. Here immunoSEQ multiplex PCR was the method, and the copy in TCRdb shows in-frame clones only, minus some. The data contain about 210,000 clones, 70% to 90% of them singletons. The sequenced sample consisted of peripheral blood. All receptors come from a man aged 18 to 35 with active or convalescent COVID-19.

The chain links TRBV2 to TRBJ1-1; the D is unclear. CDR3 length: 14 residues. V gave up 3 bases and J gave up 1 base, with 9 bases separating them. Per the germline V gene, CDR1 is SNHLY and CDR2 is FYNNEI. The DNA for the CDR3 is TGTGCCAGCAGTGAGGCAGGAACGAACACTGAAGCTTTCTTT. Translating gives CASSEAGTNTEAFF.

This sequence joins TRBV5-1 and TRBJ1-1; TRBD1 matches 8 bases. V gave up 7 bases and J gave up 0 bases; unmatched junction bases: 8. CDR3 length: 15 residues. The germline V gene encodes CDR1 SGHRS and CDR2 YFSETQ. CDR3 amino acids: CASRPGTGLNTEAFF. DNA of the CDR3: TGCGCCAGCCGTCCCGGGACAGGACTGAACACTGAAGCTTTCTTT. Looking up the rest from reference TRBV5-1 and TRBJ1-1 gives the full variable domain: KAGVTQTPRYLIKTRGQQVTLSCSPISGHRSVSWYQQTPGQGLQFLFEYFSETQRNKGNFPGRFSGRQFSNSRSEMNVSTLELGDSALYLCASRPGTGLNTEAFFGQGTRLTVV.

This chain joins TRBV30 and TRBJ2-7; 9 positions match TRBD1. V was clipped by 0 bases and J by 0 bases; unmatched bases: 9. Germline V gives CDR1 GTSNPN, CDR2 SVGIG (reference sequence). The CDR3 runs to 17 residues. The CDR3 is CAWSVRLGQGPSYEQYF. The CDR3 nucleotides read TGTGCCTGGAGTGTACGATTAGGACAGGGGCCCTCCTACGAGCAGTACTTC.

The chain is built from TRBV27 and TRBJ2-7, with TRBD2 identical over 8 bases. The germline V gene encodes CDR1 MNHEY and CDR2 SMNVEV (reference sequence). There are 14 residues in the CDR3. V shed 3 bases and J 3 bases; nucleotides not matched to a gene: 4. DNA of the CDR3: TGTGCCAGCAGTTTCGCTAGCGGGCTCTACGAGCAGTACTTC. Translated, it gives CASSFASGLYEQYF.

This sequence joins TRBV7-9 and TRBJ1-2; possible D gene TRBD1, 5 bases. CDR1 and CDR2 from the germline V gene are SEHNR and FQNEAQ (reference sequence). Trimming stripped 6 bases from V and 0 bases from J, with 17 bases between. This CDR3 contains 16 residues. CDR3 sequence: CASRTLDSLTNYGYTF. As DNA, the CDR3 is TGTGCCAGCAGGACATTAGACAGCCTAACTAACTATGGCTACACCTTC.

V is TRBV21-1 and J is TRBJ1-2; the table's D call, TRBD1, was not checked against the DNA. TRBV21-1 is given as a pseudogene. There are 16 residues in the CDR3. CDR3 in DNA: TGTGCCAGCAGCAATTACAGGGGTCCGTCGGTCTATGGCTACACCTTC. Translating gives CASSNYRGPSVYGYTF.

This chain joins TRBV7-2 and TRBJ2-1, with TRBD2 matching over 8 bases. CDR1 and CDR2 from the germline V gene are SGHTA and FQGNSA. The trim removed 1 base at V and 10 bases at J, leaving 6 bases unmatched. The CDR3 has 14 amino acids. CDR3 loop: CASSLEAGVREQFF. CDR3 DNA: TGTGCCAGCAGCTTAGAAGCGGGAGTACGCGAGCAGTTCTTC.

The V gene is TRBV6-5, the J gene TRBJ2-1, with a tentative D call TRBD2 (6 bases). Trimming shortened V by 8 bases and J by 1 base, and 12 bases separated the two germline ends. The CDR3 covers 14 residues. CDR1 and CDR2 (germline): MNHEY, SVGAGI. The CDR3 region has the DNA TGTGCCAGCCGACTTAGCGGATCCTACAATGAGCAGTTCTTC. Residues: CASRLSGSYNEQFF.

The V and J genes are TRBV19 and TRBJ2-1; D remains ambiguous. The CDR3 runs to 11 residues. The germline CDR1 and CDR2 sequences are LNHDA and SQIVND (reference sequence). V gave up 7 bases and J gave up 12 bases, with 13 bases separating them. CDR3 DNA sequence: TGTGCCAGTAATACGGCTAGTAGGCAGTTCTTC. Residues: CASNTASRQFF.

The chain joins TRBV10-2 to TRBJ1-5; 7 positions match TRBD1. This CDR3 contains 18 residues. Germline V lookup: CDR1 WSHSY, CDR2 SAAADI. V gave up 0 bases and J gave up 2 bases; unmatched junction bases: 10. The CDR3 region is CASSESIGPDRGNQPQHF. The CDR3 coding sequence is TGCGCCAGCAGTGAGTCGATAGGCCCCGACAGGGGCAATCAGCCCCAGCATTTT.

The chain combines TRBV6-4 with TRBJ2-1, with a tentative D call TRBD1 (5 bases). The CDR3 has 16 amino acids. Per the germline V gene, CDR1 is MRHNA and CDR2 is SNTAGT. V gave up 0 bases and J gave up 2 bases, with 11 bases separating them. The DNA of the CDR3 is TGTGCCAGCAGTGACTCGTTTTTGGGGCCCTACAATGAGCAGTTCTTC. Protein: CASSDSFLGPYNEQFF.

This chain links TRBV6-2 or TRBV6-3 with TRBJ2-1, with a weak D call TRBD2 (7 bases). CDR1 is MNHEY and CDR2 is SVGEGT in the germline V gene. CDR3 length: 18 amino acids. Between the trimmed V and J ends, which lost 0 bases and 9 bases, there was a span of 24 bases. The CDR3 nucleotides are TGTGCCAGCAGTTACTCTTTCCGGAGGACTGGGGGGGCCCTTGAGCAGTTCTTC. As protein: CASSYSFRRTGGALEQFF.

This chain uses TRBV6-6 with TRBJ1-1; maybe TRBD1 (6 bases). The germline V and J ends were trimmed by 5 bases and 1 base, with 11 bases remaining between them. Germline assignment: CDR1 MNHNY and CDR2 SVGAGI (reference sequence). This CDR3 is 14 amino acids long. The CDR3 here is CASSTTTGNTEAFF. CDR3 sequence (DNA): TGTGCCAGCAGTACCACGACAGGGAACACTGAAGCTTTCTTT.

The rearrangement joins TRBV7-3 to TRBJ2-3; tentatively, D is TRBD1 (5 bases). CDR1 and CDR2 from the germline V gene are SGHTA and FQGTGA. V was cut by 6 bases and J by 0 bases, with 10 bases left in between. The CDR3 is 14 residues long. The CDR3 region is CASSPGHSTDTQYF. The CDR3 DNA reads as TGTGCCAGCAGTCCCGGACATAGCACAGATACGCAGTATTTT.

The rearrangement links TRBV7-8 to TRBJ2-5; 13 bases match TRBD2. The V gene's germline CDR1 is SGHVS and CDR2 FQNEAQ. The CDR3 is 19 amino acids. Losses at the gene ends were 1 base for V and 1 base for J; bases not matched to a gene: 9. The CDR3 sequence is CASSLGAGTSGTFQETQYF. Here the CDR3 DNA reads TGTGCCAGCAGCTTAGGCGCCGGGACTAGCGGGACATTCCAAGAGACCCAGTACTTC.

This clone was counted between two and nine times. The rearrangement uses TRBV7-9 and TRBJ2-7; tentatively, D is TRBD1 (5 bases). From germline, CDR1 is SEHNR and CDR2 FQNEAQ (reference sequence). The V gene lost 0 bases and the J gene lost 4 bases, with 7 bases spanning the gap. The CDR3 has 13 residues. The DNA for the CDR3 is TGTGCCAGCAGCTTAGCGCAGGGTTACGAGCAGTACTTC. Protein sequence: CASSLAQGYEQYF. Using reference TRBV7-9 and TRBJ2-7 for the parts outside the CDR3, the full variable domain is DTGVSQNPRHKITKRGQNVTFRCDPISEHNRLYWYRQTLGQGPEFLTYFQNEAQLEKSRLLSDRFSAERPKGSFSTLEIQRTEQGDSAMYLCASSLAQGYEQYFGPGTRLTVT.

The chain recombines TRBV29-1 with TRBJ2-7, with D possibly matching TRBD1 (6 bases). Germline V CDR1 and CDR2: SQVTM, ANQGSEA. V was pared by 1 base and J by 1 base, with 11 bases between. This CDR3 is built from 14 residues. In nucleotides, the CDR3 is TGCAGCGTTGAAGTCCCGCAGGGGTCCTACGAGCAGTACTTC. Translated: CSVEVPQGSYEQYF.

V gene TRBV5-1 combines with J gene TRBJ1-2, with D uncertain. The CDR3 contains 15 residues. Trimming left V 4 bases short and J 5 bases short, with 18 bases between. CDR1 is SGHRS, CDR2 YFSETQ, per germline. The CDR3: CASSREEARGYGYTF. The CDR3, as DNA: TGCGCCAGCAGCAGGGAGGAAGCCCGAGGGTATGGCTACACCTTC.

This chain joins TRBV6-4 and TRBJ2-5; TRBD1 agrees at 8 bases. J gave up 5 bases and V 4 bases, and 9 bases lay outside the gene matches. The CDR3 has 15 amino acids. CDR1 is MRHNA and CDR2 is SNTAGT in the germline V gene. The DNA for the CDR3 is TGTGCCAGCAGTGCTGGGGCAGGGGGCATCGAGACCCAGTACTTC. Amino acid sequence: CASSAGAGGIETQYF.

The chain joins TRBV30 to TRBJ1-4; 12 bases align to TRBD1. This CDR3 comprises 14 residues. J lost 8 bases, V lost 4 bases, and 5 bases had no gene match. Germline V gene data show CDR1 as GTSNPN and CDR2 as SVGIG (reference sequence). The CDR3 DNA follows: TGTGCCTGGAATTCCGGGACAGGGGGCGAAAAACTGTTTTTT. This translates into CAWNSGTGGEKLFF.

The chain links TRBV6-6 to TRBJ1-2, with 7 bases lining up with TRBD1. J was trimmed by 8 bases and V by 6 bases; bases with no gene match: 12. Per the germline V gene, CDR1 is MNHNY and CDR2 is SVGAGI (reference sequence). The CDR3 runs to 14 residues. This CDR3 reads CASSPRQGFQGYTF. CDR3 bases: TGTGCCAGCAGCCCGAGACAGGGTTTCCAGGGCTACACCTTC.

The V and J genes are TRBV5-6 and TRBJ2-1; 11 positions agree with TRBD2. The trim removed 4 bases at V and 4 bases at J, leaving 7 bases unmatched. In germline, CDR1 is SGHDT, CDR2 YYEEEE. CDR3 size: 16 residues. CDR3 amino acids: CASSPKTSGAYNEQFF. The CDR3 DNA follows: TGTGCCAGCAGCCCGAAGACTAGCGGGGCATACAATGAGCAGTTCTTC.

The rearrangement links TRBV28 to TRBJ1-5, with TRBD1 as a possible D gene (6 bases). Germline assignment: CDR1 MDHEN and CDR2 SYDVKM. The CDR3 spans 12 residues. The germline V and J ends were trimmed by 6 bases and 6 bases, with 9 bases remaining between them. The CDR3 region has the DNA TGTGCCAGCAGGCCAGGGGTTCAGCCCCAGCATTTT. Protein sequence: CASRPGVQPQHF.

This chain joins TRBV7-2 and TRBJ1-3; D may be TRBD1 (6 bases). V was clipped by 6 bases and J by 0 bases, with 9 bases between them. This CDR3 is built from 14 residues. CDR1 SGHTA and CDR2 FQGNSA come from the germline V gene. CDR3 in DNA: TGTGCCAGCAGTAAACAGGGCTCTGGAAACACCATATATTTT. Translation gives CASSKQGSGNTIYF. The whole variable domain, filled in from reference TRBV7-2 and TRBJ1-3, reads GAGVSQSPSNKVTEKGKDVELRCDPISGHTALYWYRQSLGQGLEFLIYFQGNSAPDKSGLPSDRFSAERTGGSVSTLTIQRTQQEDSAVYLCASSKQGSGNTIYFGEGSWLTVV.

V usage is TRBV11-3 and J usage is TRBJ2-1; D call uncertain. Germline V gene sequence: CDR1 SGHNT, CDR2 YENEEA. The CDR3 has 13 amino acids. V was shortened by 0 bases and J by 3 bases, with 3 bases between the two germline ends. CDR3 coding DNA: TGTGCCAGCAGCTTAGACGGCTACAATGAGCAGTTCTTC. It translates to CASSLDGYNEQFF. The full variable domain, its missing parts supplied by reference TRBV11-3 and TRBJ2-1, is EAGVVQSPRYKIIEKKQPVAFWCNPISGHNTLYWYLQNLGQGPELLIRYENEEAVDDSQLPKDRFSAERLKGVDSTLKIQPAELGDSAVYLCASSLDGYNEQFFGPGTRLTVL.